This passage covers 8 T cell receptor beta chains from one sample sequenced in a study of blood T cell repertoires in COVID-19. Data came from immunoSEQ multiplex PCR; TCRdb stores just in-frame clones and leaves some out. The sample has 350,000 or so clones; 92% are singletons. The sequenced sample consisted of PBMCs or T cells enriched from blood (not recorded which). These receptors all stem from a woman between 25 and 40 years old who had recovered from COVID-19.

The rearrangement links TRBV6-2 or TRBV6-3 to TRBJ2-7; 10 bases are shared with TRBD2. J lost 5 bases, V lost 6 bases, and 13 bases had no gene match. Germline V gives CDR1 MNHEY, CDR2 SVGEGT. CDR3 size: 16 residues. Written as DNA, the CDR3 is TGTGCCAGCAGCCAAGAGGGGAGCGGGAGGGAAAACGAGCAGTACTTC. Encoded protein: CASSQEGSGRENEQYF.

In DNA, the CDR3 is TGTGCCAGCAGCTTGTTGGGGGGATCCTATGGCTACACCTTC. Its translation: CASSLLGGSYGYTF. This chain uses TRBV5-6 with TRBJ1-2; tentatively, D is TRBD1 (5 bases). The CDR3 length is 14 residues. V was clipped by 1 base and J by 4 bases, with 11 bases between them. Germline CDR1 reads SGHDT; CDR2 reads YYEEEE.

The gene calls are TRBV5-1 and TRBJ1-5; 7 bases line up with TRBD1. Germline V gene data show CDR1 as SGHRS and CDR2 as YFSETQ. The CDR3 spans 15 residues. Losses at the gene ends were 5 bases for V and 7 bases for J; bases not matched to a gene: 12. CDR3 sequence: CASRGVGPGGQPQHF. In nucleotides, the CDR3 is TGCGCCAGCAGGGGTGTTGGCCCAGGGGGACAGCCCCAGCATTTT.

CDR3 sequence: CASSLGHDTGELFF. The CDR3 DNA reads TGTGCCAGCAGCTTAGGACACGACACCGGGGAGCTGTTTTTT. The rearrangement uses TRBV7-2 and TRBJ2-2; D is uncertain. Germline CDR1 is SGHTA and CDR2 is FQGNSA. Trimming took off 1 base at V and 3 bases at J, with 6 bases between the two ends. The CDR3 loop spans 14 amino acids.

This chain uses TRBV7-2 with TRBJ1-2, with D maybe TRBD1 (5 bases). V was clipped by 1 base and J by 6 bases, with 9 bases between them. The germline V gene has CDR1 SGHTA and CDR2 FQGNSA. This CDR3 has 13 amino acids. The CDR3 nucleotides are TGTGCCAGCAGCTTAGTTGGGGGGGATGGCTACACCTTC. As protein: CASSLVGGDGYTF.

The chain recombines TRBV27 with TRBJ2-7, with TRBD2 as a possible D gene (5 bases). Germline CDR1 reads MNHEY; CDR2 reads SMNVEV (reference sequence). This CDR3 comprises 9 residues. V was pared by 11 bases and J by 7 bases, with 9 bases between. CDR3 DNA: TGTGCCCCCGGCGGGGAGCAGTACTTC. It translates to CAPGGEQYF.

The count of this clone is one. CDR3 sequence reads: CASSYGQGSADTQYF. The CDR3 coding sequence is TGTGCCAGCAGTTACGGGCAGGGGAGCGCAGATACGCAGTATTTT. This rearrangement joins TRBV6-5 to TRBJ2-3, with D possibly TRBD1 on 6 matching bases. In germline, CDR1 is MNHEY, CDR2 SVGAGI. The CDR3 is 15 amino acids. The germline V and J ends were trimmed by 2 bases and 4 bases, with 13 bases remaining between them.

V usage is TRBV28 and J usage is TRBJ1-2, with 7 bases aligning to TRBD1. V lost 7 bases, J lost 0 bases, and 5 bases stayed unmatched. This CDR3 is 14 amino acids long. Germline CDR1 is MDHEN and CDR2 is SYDVKM. CDR3 coding DNA: TGTGCCAGCAATTGGGACAGCCCTAACTATGGCTACACCTTC. This sequence encodes CASNWDSPNYGYTF.